This T cell receptor beta chain was sequenced in a study of shared clonotypes between healthy human individuals. CD45RO negativity and positive selection for CCR7 defined naive CD8 cells, a population that excluded terminally differentiated effector memory CD45RA+ cells. General observations from the study: The generation probabilities recorded for non-shared clonotypes fell below those of clonotypes shared by all four donors. Of the naive CD4 clonotypes, approximately 5% were shared across a few donors. Sequencing depth was predicted to influence how clonotypes are shared among donors.

Assay: immunoSEQ multiplex PCR; the TCRdb copy retains only in-frame clones and omits some. The data show roughly 650,000 clones, approximately 96% seen once. Remarks on this clone: As yet, its antigen is unknown.

The CDR3 spans 16 residues. Losses at the gene ends were 4 bases for V and 4 bases for J; bases not matched to a gene: 11. Per germline, CDR1 MDHEN and CDR2 SYDVKM. This clonotype was obtained from a woman under 40 in good health. Sequencing was performed on naive CD8+ T cells sorted from blood. This sequence joins TRBV28 and TRBJ2-7, with 9 bases matching TRBD2. The CDR3 region has the DNA TGTGCCAGCAGTTCGCTAAACCCGACTAGCGGTTACGAGCAGTACTTC. Its protein is CASSSLNPTSGYEQYF.